This paragraph covers one TCR beta chain sequence. This sample is part of a study of blood T cell repertoires in COVID-19. The overall study: Material from acute and convalescent COVID-19 was sourced from the United States, Italy and Spain. PBMCs, B-cell-depleted T cells, or T cells provided the cDNA or gDNA that made up the material.

Trimming left V 4 bases short and J 2 bases short, with 12 bases between. This CDR3 spans 14 amino acids. Per germline, CDR1 SGHRS and CDR2 YFSETQ. The authors' processing: For nucleated cells, counts were estimated from reference gene primer amplification. Assay: immunoSEQ multiplex PCR; the TCRdb copy retains only in-frame clones and omits some. The DNA gave D and trimming, while V, J and clone size come from that table. This sample has approximately 470,000 clones, with approximately 85% found just once. The chain is built from TRBV5-1 and TRBJ1-2; D gene unclear. The TCR was taken from a human donor in a cohort sampled during active COVID-19. Sequenced material: peripheral blood. The CDR3 loop is CASSPQRANYGYTF. The CDR3 DNA follows: TGCGCCAGCAGCCCTCAGAGGGCCAACTATGGCTACACCTTC. Full variable domain (outside the CDR3, taken from reference TRBV5-1 and TRBJ1-2): KAGVTQTPRYLIKTRGQQVTLSCSPISGHRSVSWYQQTPGQGLQFLFEYFSETQRNKGNFPGRFSGRQFSNSRSEMNVSTLELGDSALYLCASSPQRANYGYTFGSGTRLTVV.